Each of the 6 T cell receptor beta chains below was sequenced from the same sample in a study of control samples from healthy donors and cancer patients. Clones were sequenced by immunoSEQ multiplex PCR, and TCRdb holds only the in-frame ones, with some missing. This table has roughly 130,000 clones, over 90% appearing once. Sequencing input: PBMCs. The source of these receptors is a man in his sixties with colorectal cancer.

V and J are TRBV5-1 and TRBJ2-7, with 9 bases fitting TRBD1. The length of the CDR3 is 14 residues. Germline lookup yields CDR1 SGHRS and CDR2 YFSETQ. With 4 bases clipped from V and 5 bases from J, the junction kept 7 bases outside the gene matches. The CDR3 sequence is CASSLFDRGDEQYF. For the CDR3, the DNA is TGCGCCAGCAGCCTATTCGACAGGGGGGACGAGCAGTACTTC. Full variable domain (remainder filled in from reference TRBV5-1 and TRBJ2-7): KAGVTQTPRYLIKTRGQQVTLSCSPISGHRSVSWYQQTPGQGLQFLFEYFSETQRNKGNFPGRFSGRQFSNSRSEMNVSTLELGDSALYLCASSLFDRGDEQYFGPGTRLTVT.

The chain has TRBV4-3 and TRBJ1-1, with 8 bases matching TRBD1. This CDR3 spans 14 amino acids. With V trimmed by 4 bases and J by 5 bases, 6 bases remained unmatched. The germline CDR1 and CDR2 sequences are LGHNA and YSLEER. The CDR3 here is CASSPRGRGTEAFF. CDR3 DNA sequence: TGCGCCAGCAGCCCCAGGGGGCGCGGGACTGAAGCTTTCTTT.

The chain uses TRBV18 and TRBJ2-3, with 8 positions matching TRBD2. The CDR3 has 17 residues. Germline V CDR1 and CDR2: KGHSH, LQKENI. V lost 8 bases and J lost 0; bases outside the gene matches: 13. The CDR3 sequence is CASRMNTGGLSTDTQYF. Written as DNA, the CDR3 is TGTGCCAGCCGAATGAACACGGGGGGGCTTAGCACAGATACGCAGTATTTT.

The genes are TRBV19 and TRBJ2-5, with D unresolved. Trimming took off 0 bases at V and 5 bases at J, with 10 bases between the two ends. Germline-derived CDR1 and CDR2 are LNHDA and SQIVND (reference sequence). CDR3 length equals 14 residues. The CDR3 sequence: CASSIDTLAETQYF. The CDR3 region has the DNA TGTGCCAGTAGTATAGATACGCTGGCCGAGACCCAGTACTTC.

V gene TRBV5-1 combines with J gene TRBJ2-3, with 8 nucleotides matching TRBD2. This CDR3 is built from 15 residues. Germline V gives CDR1 SGHRS, CDR2 YFSETQ. Trimming removed 6 bases from V and 4 bases from J; junction bases left unmatched: 10. The CDR3 reads CASTLSGATPDTQYF. The CDR3 DNA reads as TGCGCCAGCACCCTTAGCGGGGCCACCCCAGATACGCAGTATTTT.

The rearrangement joins TRBV27 to TRBJ1-6; D ambiguous. V gave up 2 bases and J gave up 8 bases, with 4 bases separating them. The CDR3 consists of 12 residues. The germline V gene has CDR1 MNHEY and CDR2 SMNVEV (reference sequence). The CDR3 DNA follows: TGTGCCAGCAGTTTAGTCGATTCACCCCTCCACTTT. It encodes CASSLVDSPLHF.